This is a list of T cell receptor beta chains from one sample in a study of glioma-infiltrating T cells after dendritic cell vaccination. Only in-frame clones appear in the TCRdb table, and some are missing; sequencing was by immunoSEQ multiplex PCR. The sample consists of about 73,000 clones, over 75% of them appearing once. The sample here was blood, taken before dendritic cell vaccination. The receptors come from a human donor with glioblastoma. The CDR3 runs from the conserved cysteine through the conserved F or W. Each record gives: CDR3 DNA, CDR3 protein, V gene, clone size, D gene, J gene. D genes are given only for firm matches. Clone size is not always given. Where it is, it says once, few, many or a class for expanded clones.

DNA: TGTGCCAGTAGTGCAACTATCGGGACAGGCCAATACCAGTACTTC
CDR3: CASSATIGTGQYQYF
V: TRBV19
size: .
D: TRBD1
J: TRBJ2-5

DNA: TGTGCCAGCAGTGGGGCGATAAGCAATCAGCCCCAGCATTTT
CDR3: CASSGAISNQPQHF
V: TRBV6-1
size: .
D: .
J: TRBJ1-5

DNA: TGTGCCGCCTCCGCGGGGGGCGGGGAGACCCAGTACTTC
CDR3: CAASAGGGETQYF
V: TRBV2
size: .
D: TRBD2
J: TRBJ2-5

DNA: TGTGCCAGCAGTCCTCAGGGGGCGCTAAATCAGCCCCAGCATTTT
CDR3: CASSPQGALNQPQHF
V: TRBV27
size: .
D: TRBD1
J: TRBJ1-5

DNA: TGCGCCAGCAGCTCCGACGCCGTAGTCGGATCTAGCTCCTACAATGAGCAGTTCTTC
CDR3: CASSSDAVVGSSSYNEQFF
V: TRBV5-1
size: .
D: .
J: TRBJ2-1

DNA: TGTGCCATCAGTGAGTCGAGGGGGATCGGAAACACCATATATTTT
CDR3: CAISESRGIGNTIYF
V: TRBV10-3
size: .
D: .
J: TRBJ1-3

DNA: TGTGCCAGCAGCTCCGGGACAGGGGGCGCCTATAATTCACCCCTCCACTTT
CDR3: CASSSGTGGAYNSPLHF
V: TRBV14
size: .
D: TRBD1
J: TRBJ1-6

DNA: TGTGCCAGCAGACTAGGGCGTAGCTCCTACGAGCAGTACTTC
CDR3: CASRLGRSSYEQYF
V: TRBV6-5
size: .
D: .
J: TRBJ2-7

DNA: TGTGCCAGCAGGCGCCGGGACAGAAGAAATGAAAAACTGTTTTTT
CDR3: CASRRRDRRNEKLFF
V: TRBV28
size: .
D: TRBD1
J: TRBJ1-4

DNA: TGTGCCAGCAGCTTCGGAAGTGGAGGGCTGGGGGAGACCCAGTACTTC
CDR3: CASSFGSGGLGETQYF
V: TRBV11-2
size: .
D: .
J: TRBJ2-5

DNA: TGTGCCAGCAGCCAAACATACCCGGGACTAGCGGGGGGAGAGACCCAGTACTTC
CDR3: CASSQTYPGLAGGETQYF
V: TRBV5-4
size: .
D: TRBD2
J: TRBJ2-5

DNA: TGTGCCAGCAGTTACTCGCGGTGGTTGGACACCGGGGAGCTGTTTTTT
CDR3: CASSYSRWLDTGELFF
V: TRBV6-5
size: .
D: .
J: TRBJ2-2

DNA: TGCGCCACCGCGACGGGGGGAGGCAATGAGCAGTTCTTC
CDR3: CATATGGGNEQFF
V: TRBV10-2
size: .
D: TRBD2
J: TRBJ2-1

DNA: TGTGCCAGTAAGGACTCGGACAGGGGGCAAGAAAAACTGTTTTTT
CDR3: CASKDSDRGQEKLFF
V: TRBV19
size: .
D: TRBD1
J: TRBJ1-4

DNA: TGTGCCAGCAGCTTAGTAGGTCGGACTAGCGGGAGACTCTCCTACAATGAGCAGTTCTTC
CDR3: CASSLVGRTSGRLSYNEQFF
V: TRBV7-6
size: .
D: TRBD2
J: TRBJ2-1

DNA: TGTGCCAGCAGCCGACAGGGGTCCCACGCAGATACGCAGTATTTT
CDR3: CASSRQGSHADTQYF
V: TRBV7-2
size: .
D: TRBD1
J: TRBJ2-3

DNA: TGTGCCAGCTCACCTGACAGGGGGAGAGACACCATATATTTT
CDR3: CASSPDRGRDTIYF
V: TRBV18
size: few
D: TRBD1
J: TRBJ1-3

DNA: TGTGCCAGCAGCTTAGAGCGGGGTAGCACAGATACGCAGTATTTT
CDR3: CASSLERGSTDTQYF
V: TRBV7-9
size: once
D: TRBD2
J: TRBJ2-3

DNA: TGTGCCACCATTGGGACTAGCGGGAGCCTTGAGCAGTTCTTC
CDR3: CATIGTSGSLEQFF
V: TRBV7-8
size: once
D: TRBD2
J: TRBJ2-1

DNA: TGTGCCAGCAGCCCTGAATCAATGGGCACTAGCGAGCAGTACTTC
CDR3: CASSPESMGTSEQYF
V: TRBV5-4
size: .
D: .
J: TRBJ2-7

DNA: TGTGCCAGCAAGCCTTGGCGGGGCGGGGAAAAACTGTTTTTT
CDR3: CASKPWRGGEKLFF
V: TRBV6-1
size: .
D: .
J: TRBJ1-4

DNA: TGTGCCAGAAGCCGTGACAGGCAGCATGGCTACACCTTC
CDR3: CARSRDRQHGYTF
V: TRBV5-3
size: .
D: .
J: TRBJ1-2

DNA: TGTGCCAGCAGCCCCCAAGGGACTAGCGCTACAGATACGCAGTATTTT
CDR3: CASSPQGTSATDTQYF
V: TRBV9
size: .
D: TRBD2
J: TRBJ2-3